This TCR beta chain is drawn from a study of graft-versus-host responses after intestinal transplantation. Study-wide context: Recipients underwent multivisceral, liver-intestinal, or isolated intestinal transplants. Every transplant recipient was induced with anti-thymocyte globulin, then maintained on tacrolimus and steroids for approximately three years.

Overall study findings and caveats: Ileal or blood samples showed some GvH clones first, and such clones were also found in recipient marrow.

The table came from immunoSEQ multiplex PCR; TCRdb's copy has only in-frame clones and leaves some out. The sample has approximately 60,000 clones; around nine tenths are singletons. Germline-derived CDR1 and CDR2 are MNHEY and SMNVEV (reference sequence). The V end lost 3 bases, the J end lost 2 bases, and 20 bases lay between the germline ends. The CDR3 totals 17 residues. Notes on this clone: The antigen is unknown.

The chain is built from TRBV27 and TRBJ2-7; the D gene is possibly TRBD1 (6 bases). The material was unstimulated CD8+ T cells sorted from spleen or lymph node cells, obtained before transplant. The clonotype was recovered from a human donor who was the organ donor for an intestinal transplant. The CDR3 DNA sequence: TGTGCCAGCAGTTTTCTGGCAGGGGCTAACCTTCCCTACGAGCAGTACTTC. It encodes CASSFLAGANLPYEQYF.